The 14 T cell receptor beta chains listed next were all sequenced from one sample in a study of blood T cell repertoires in COVID-19. Using immunoSEQ multiplex PCR, the repertoire was profiled, and TCRdb retains in-frame clones only, with some absent. The table includes about 88,000 clones, over 75% detected once. Input material: peripheral blood. These receptors originate from a woman aged 70-85 years with acute or convalescent COVID-19.

The rearrangement links TRBV4-1 to TRBJ1-1, with 11 positions matching TRBD1. This CDR3 region has 16 residues. Germline V CDR1 and CDR2: MGHRA, YSYEKL. J gave up 3 bases and V 0 bases, and 3 bases lay outside the gene matches. CDR3 residues: CASSQDPGQGDTEAFF. The CDR3 DNA follows: TGCGCCAGCAGCCAAGATCCGGGACAGGGGGACACTGAAGCTTTCTTT.

The DNA for the CDR3 is TGTGCCTGGAGCCGAATAGTCACAGATACGCAGTATTTT. Amino acids: CAWSRIVTDTQYF. The chain joins TRBV30 to TRBJ2-3; no clear D gene. V was pared by 3 bases and J by 2 bases, with 9 bases between. Germline values: CDR1 GTSNPN, CDR2 SVGIG (reference sequence). The CDR3 loop spans 13 amino acids.

V and J are TRBV19 and TRBJ1-5, with D possibly matching TRBD1 (5 bases). This CDR3 has 16 residues. Germline V CDR1 and CDR2: LNHDA, SQIVND (reference sequence). V lost 3 bases, J lost 2 bases, and 14 bases lay in between. The CDR3 nucleotides are TGTGCCAGTAGTATTAATGGGAGGGACGGCAATCAGCCCCAGCATTTT. This translates into CASSINGRDGNQPQHF.

V usage is TRBV7-9 and J usage is TRBJ2-1; the D gene is possibly TRBD2 (6 bases). The germline CDR1 and CDR2 sequences are SEHNR and FQNEAQ (reference sequence). The CDR3 has 16 amino acids. Trimming cost V 4 bases and J 1 base, with 14 bases left between them. The CDR3 nucleotides read TGTGCCAGCAGCTCTCCGGGAGCAGAGTCCTACAATGAGCAGTTCTTC. This encodes CASSSPGAESYNEQFF.

This sequence joins TRBV5-4 and TRBJ2-1; D perhaps matches TRBD2 (7 bases). Germline lookup yields CDR1 SGHNT and CDR2 YYREEE (reference sequence). The CDR3 runs to 14 residues. V lost 4 bases and J lost 8, with 16 bases in between. CDR3 DNA sequence: TGTGCCAGCAGCGGGGGGGCCCGCAAGGATGAGCAGTTCTTC. This encodes CASSGGARKDEQFF. Full variable domain (missing parts from reference TRBV5-4 and TRBJ2-1): ETGVTQSPTHLIKTRGQQVTLRCSSQSGHNTVSWYQQALGQGPQFIFQYYREEENGRGNFPPRFSGLQFPNYSSELNVNALELDDSALYLCASSGGARKDEQFFGPGTRLTVL.

The chain has TRBV11-3 and TRBJ1-2; D possibly corresponds to TRBD1 (6 bases). Trimming left V 5 bases short and J 8 bases short, with 30 bases between. CDR3 length: 18 residues. Germline CDR1 and CDR2: SGHNT and YENEEA. The CDR3 bases are TGTGCCAGCAGCGCTCTCGGGGGGGCGGCGGGGACGAGTGGAGGCTACACCTTC. Translated: CASSALGGAAGTSGGYTF.

CDR3 nucleotides: TGCGCCAGCAGTGAGTCCCTAGTGGGGACTAGGGGTTTCTACGAGCAGTACGTC. Translation: CASSESLVGTRGFYEQYV. The rearrangement links TRBV10-1 to TRBJ2-7; 8 bases line up with TRBD2. CDR3 length: 18 amino acids. Germline V gene sequence: CDR1 WNHNN, CDR2 SYGVQD (reference sequence). With V trimmed by 0 bases and J by 3 bases, 13 bases remained unmatched.

The V call is TRBV3-1 (or the pseudogene TRBV3-2), the J call TRBJ2-6; D might be TRBD1 (5 bases). The germline V gene encodes CDR1 LGHDT and CDR2 YNNKEL (reference sequence). V lost 1 base and J lost 1, with 5 bases in between. CDR3 length: 15 residues. CDR3 sequence: CASSQAGSGANVLTF. DNA of the CDR3: TGTGCCAGCAGCCAAGCAGGGTCTGGGGCCAACGTCCTGACTTTC.

The chain recombines TRBV18 with TRBJ2-3; no firm D call. Trimming stripped 2 bases from V and 0 bases from J, with 9 bases between. The germline CDR1 and CDR2 sequences are KGHSH and LQKENI. The CDR3 runs to 15 residues. The CDR3 loop is CASSPAAPSTDTQYF. CDR3 sequence (DNA): TGTGCCAGCTCACCAGCGGCCCCTAGCACAGATACGCAGTATTTT. The full variable domain, rest sourced from reference TRBV18 and TRBJ2-3, is NAGVMQNPRHLVRRRGQEARLRCSPMKGHSHVYWYRQLPEEGLKFMVYLQKENIIDESGMPKERFSAEFPKEGPSILRIQQVVRGDSAAYFCASSPAAPSTDTQYFGPGTRLTVL.

This clone came up many times. The J gene is TRBJ1-5, the V gene TRBV27; TRBD1 might be the D (5 bases). Germline V gene data show CDR1 as MNHEY and CDR2 as SMNVEV (reference sequence). V shed 3 bases and J shed 4 bases, with 10 bases lying between them. The CDR3 spans 14 residues. CDR3 protein: CASSLPGGNQPQHF. The CDR3 nucleotides are TGTGCCAGCAGTTTGCCGGGGGGGAATCAGCCCCAGCATTTT.

The chain carries TRBV19 and TRBJ2-1; D not resolved. Trimming removed 0 bases from V and 4 bases from J, with 10 bases in between. Germline loops: CDR1 LNHDA, CDR2 SQIVND (reference sequence). This CDR3 contains 15 residues. The CDR3 sequence is CASSIEAFPYNEQFF. In nucleotides, the CDR3 is TGTGCCAGTAGTATAGAGGCCTTCCCTTACAATGAGCAGTTCTTC.

The rearrangement uses TRBV4-1 and TRBJ1-4; D is unclear. The CDR3 contains 15 residues. The V end was cut by 0 bases, the J end by 8 bases, with 13 bases between. CDR1 and CDR2 (germline): MGHRA, YSYEKL. The CDR3: CASSQDSNTVEKLFF. CDR3 DNA: TGCGCCAGCAGCCAAGATTCGAACACCGTCGAAAAACTGTTTTTT.

This clone appeared once. This rearrangement joins TRBV24-1 to TRBJ2-5; 8 bases agree with TRBD2. The trim removed 2 bases at V and 0 bases at J, leaving 7 bases unmatched. Germline V gene lookup returns CDR1 KGHDR and CDR2 SFDVKD. This CDR3 has 17 amino acids. The CDR3 DNA reads as TGTGCCACCAGTGATTCCGCGGGGGGTAAATACCAAGAGACCCAGTACTTC. Amino acid sequence: CATSDSAGGKYQETQYF.

This chain links TRBV4-3 with TRBJ1-1; possibly TRBD1 for D (6 bases). The V gene lost 4 bases and the J gene lost 5 bases, with 17 bases spanning the gap. This CDR3 region has 15 residues. Germline values: CDR1 LGHNA, CDR2 YSLEER. CDR3 coding DNA: TGCGCCAGCAGCCTAACAGGGCAAACGACGACTGAAGCTTTCTTT. It yields the protein CASSLTGQTTTEAFF.